This T cell receptor beta chain was documented in a study of cytomegalovirus exposure and HLA in healthy donors. For this clone: The antigen is unknown.

The V gene's germline CDR1 is SGHRS and CDR2 YFSETQ. The CDR3 is 16 residues long. V was pared by 0 bases and J by 4 bases, with 5 bases of the junction left unmatched. Researchers ran the PCR with 60 Vbeta and 13 Jbeta primers. This table comes from immunoSEQ multiplex PCR, and its TCRdb copy is limited to in-frame clones, with some not included. Seen here are some 190,000 clones, around 88% observed once, and the top ten hold approximately 0.31%. Points from the study as a whole: In a later analysis, across HLA loci, associated TCR counts were highest for DRB1, lowest for HLA-C.

The chain links TRBV5-1 to TRBJ2-3; 10 bases line up with TRBD2. Sample: PBMCs. This clonotype originated in a woman between 25 and 40 years old in good health and CMV-seronegative. CDR3 sequence reads: CASSLASGRAPDTQYF. The DNA of the CDR3 is TGCGCCAGCAGCTTGGCCAGCGGGAGGGCCCCAGATACGCAGTATTTT. The full variable domain, its missing parts supplied by reference TRBV5-1 and TRBJ2-3, is KAGVTQTPRYLIKTRGQQVTLSCSPISGHRSVSWYQQTPGQGLQFLFEYFSETQRNKGNFPGRFSGRQFSNSRSEMNVSTLELGDSALYLCASSLASGRAPDTQYFGPGTRLTVL.